This T cell receptor beta chain was sequenced for a study of shared clonotypes between healthy human individuals. Study background: Researchers assigned three CD4 naive, three CD4 memory, two CD8 naive and one CD8 memory plate to each donor. Regarding the study as a whole: In the sorted subsets, rarefaction showed sequencing was incomplete despite large depth.

Notes on this clone: The antigen is undetermined.

Sequencing was at deep level. Sequencing used immunoSEQ multiplex PCR; TCRdb keeps in-frame clones, though not all of them. Of about 2 million clones listed, about 94% are singletons. The CDR3 totals 14 residues. CDR1 SGHDT and CDR2 YYEEEE come from the germline V gene. Trimming took 3 bases from V and 5 from J, leaving 14 bases between them. CD45RO-negative, CCR7-selected cells formed the naive CD8 fraction, which excluded terminally differentiated effector memory CD45RA+ cells. Each of the donors was a healthy adult who was HIV-negative and had not had a recent acute infection or vaccination. The chain uses TRBV5-6 and TRBJ1-1; the D gene is possibly TRBD1 (6 bases). Sequenced material: naive CD8+ T cells sorted from blood. This sequence was found in a man between 18 and 35 years old in good health. CDR3 nucleotide sequence: TGTGCCAGCAGCTCAGTAACAGGGTTTACTGAAGCTTTCTTT. As protein: CASSSVTGFTEAFF.